The 14 T cell receptor beta chains in this list originate from one sample, sequenced in a study of blood T cell repertoires in COVID-19. Sequencing used immunoSEQ multiplex PCR; TCRdb keeps in-frame clones, though not all of them. The sample contains a few hundred thousand clones, around 89% of which appear only once. Source material: peripheral blood. These receptors were obtained from a woman in her sixties with acute or convalescent COVID-19.

The chain couples TRBV25-1 to TRBJ1-5; 8 positions agree with TRBD1. CDR1 MGHDK and CDR2 SYGVNS come from the germline V gene. After removal of 4 bases from V and 1 base from J, the junction contained 0 bases not matched to a gene. The CDR3 covers 14 residues. This chain's CDR3 is CASSGTGSNQPQHF. In DNA form, the CDR3 reads TGTGCCAGCAGTGGGACAGGGAGCAATCAGCCCCAGCATTTT.

The chain combines TRBV9 with TRBJ1-4; weak D call: TRBD1 (6 bases). This CDR3 is 14 amino acids long. Trimming took off 0 bases at V and 4 bases at J, with 7 bases between the two ends. The germline CDR1 and CDR2 sequences are SGDLS and YYNGEE. The CDR3 DNA reads as TGTGCCAGCAGCGTAGGACAGGTTAATGAAAAACTGTTTTTT. Translating it yields CASSVGQVNEKLFF.

This chain links TRBV28 with TRBJ2-7, with D tentatively TRBD1 (5 bases). Between the trimmed V and J ends, which lost 8 bases and 0 bases, there was a span of 14 bases. Germline CDR1 MDHEN, CDR2 SYDVKM. This CDR3 has 14 residues. CDR3: CASRLADNSYEQYF. DNA for the CDR3: TGTGCCAGCCGCCTTGCGGACAACTCCTACGAGCAGTACTTC.

J is TRBJ1-5 and V is TRBV6-6; D is uncertain. CDR1 MNHNY and CDR2 SVGAGI come from the germline V gene (reference sequence). V lost 2 bases, J lost 1 base, and 6 bases lay in between. The CDR3 totals 14 residues. CDR3 coding DNA: TGTGCCAGCAGTTACAGGGAGAGCAATCAGCCCCAGCATTTT. Translation: CASSYRESNQPQHF.

The rearrangement uses TRBV7-8 and TRBJ2-2; D unclear. The germline V gene has CDR1 SGHVS and CDR2 FQNEAQ. The V end lost 5 bases, the J end lost 4 bases, and 17 bases lay between the germline ends. The CDR3 length is 16 residues. The CDR3 here is CASSPAIAPGTGELFF. DNA for the CDR3: TGTGCCAGCAGCCCCGCGATAGCCCCGGGCACCGGGGAGCTGTTTTTT.

The V gene is TRBV3-1 (or the pseudogene TRBV3-2), the J gene TRBJ2-7; 8 bases match TRBD2. V shed 0 bases and J 2 bases; nucleotides not matched to a gene: 9. The CDR3 has 17 amino acids. The germline gives CDR1 LGHDT, CDR2 YNNKEL (reference sequence). The CDR3 nucleotides are TGTGCCAGCAGCCAAGACTTCCGGGGACTAGGGGCCTACGAGCAGTACTTC. This codes for CASSQDFRGLGAYEQYF.

The V gene is TRBV19, the J gene TRBJ2-7; 7 bases fit TRBD1. The CDR3 has 14 residues. The germline CDR1 and CDR2 sequences are LNHDA and SQIVND (reference sequence). The V and J ends lost 3 bases and 2 bases, in that order; junction bases with no gene match: 4. The CDR3 region is CASSIRQGPYEQYF. The CDR3 bases are TGTGCCAGTAGTATCAGACAGGGTCCCTACGAGCAGTACTTC.

The CDR3 bases are TGTGCCACCAGCAGAGATGGTATCCCGCTATCGTACTTC. Its protein is CATSRDGIPLSYF. This chain links TRBV15 with TRBJ2-7; D is undetermined. The CDR3 has 13 residues. Trimming removed 0 bases from V and 12 bases from J, with 15 bases in between. Germline-derived CDR1 and CDR2 are LNHNV and YYDKDF (reference sequence).

The CDR3 coding sequence is TGTGCCACCAGCGGGAGCGGGGCAAGCACAGATACGCAGTATTTT. The encoded protein is CATSGSGASTDTQYF. V usage is TRBV15 and J usage is TRBJ2-3; TRBD2 aligns across 7 bases. Per the germline V gene, CDR1 is LNHNV and CDR2 is YYDKDF (reference sequence). J lost 0 bases, V lost 5 bases, and 5 bases had no gene match. This CDR3 spans 15 amino acids.

This clone was observed a few times. The rearrangement joins TRBV2 to TRBJ1-6; 8 bases map to TRBD1. CDR1 is SNHLY, CDR2 FYNNEI, per germline. This CDR3 spans 13 amino acids. The trim removed 5 bases at V and 8 bases at J, leaving 2 bases unmatched. The CDR3 DNA reads as TGTGCCAGCAGTACGGACAGGGATTCACCCCTCCACTTT. Translation: CASSTDRDSPLHF.

The chain has TRBV27 and TRBJ2-7; a possible D gene is TRBD2 (5 bases). This CDR3 spans 13 amino acids. Trimming stripped 7 bases from V and 1 base from J, with 11 bases between. Germline lookup yields CDR1 MNHEY and CDR2 SMNVEV (reference sequence). The CDR3 bases are TGTGCCAGCACCGCGGGTCCTTCCTACGAGCAGTACTTC. This encodes CASTAGPSYEQYF.

The CDR3 loop reads CASSEQRLNQPQHF. CDR3 nucleotide sequence: TGTGCCAGCAGTGAACAACGGTTAAATCAGCCCCAGCATTTT. The rearrangement joins TRBV6-1 to TRBJ1-5; D is unresolved. Trimming cost V 2 bases and J 4 bases, with 9 bases left between them. The length of the CDR3 is 14 residues. Germline assignment: CDR1 MNHNS and CDR2 SASEGT.

The rearrangement joins TRBV5-1 to TRBJ2-3, with 11 positions matching TRBD1. The CDR3 length is 17 residues. V dropped 4 bases and J dropped 2; count of bases not matched to a gene: 9. CDR1 and CDR2 from the germline V gene are SGHRS and YFSETQ. This CDR3 is CASSPGTGGTITDTQYF. CDR3 nucleotide sequence: TGCGCCAGCAGCCCAGGGACAGGGGGAACAATCACAGATACGCAGTATTTT.

The chain carries TRBV29-1 and TRBJ1-4, with D perhaps matching TRBD1 (6 bases). The ends were cut back, 6 bases at V and 0 bases at J, with 11 bases in the middle. Germline values: CDR1 SQVTM, CDR2 ANQGSEA. The CDR3 runs to 14 residues. CDR3 sequence: CSVRNRATNEKLFF. CDR3 sequence (DNA): TGCAGCGTGCGCAACAGGGCAACTAATGAAAAACTGTTTTTT.